The text below deals with one T cell receptor (beta chain). What it recognizes is unknown. TCRdb called the RT-PCR reads again in MiXCR, with one record for every CDR3 protein. Of around 850,000 distinct CDR3 sequences listed, approximately 17% are singletons. The CDR3 consists of 14 residues. Trimming cost V 3 bases and J 0 bases, with 9 bases left between them. Germline V CDR1 and CDR2: MDHEN, SYDVKM. The sample belongs to a study of response to subunit inactivated influenza vaccine. General study results and limits: The authors proposed limited new T cell recruitment per seasonal influenza vaccination.

The rearrangement joins TRBV28 to TRBJ2-7; the D is unclear. The clonotype was recovered from a man in his fifties or sixties who received an inactivated influenza vaccine. This specimen was PBMCs from blood, taken 4 to 6 days after vaccination. CDR3 bases: TGTGCCAGCAGTTTTACGGCTAGCTCCTACGAGCAGTACTTC. Amino acid sequence: CASSFTASSYEQYF. Full variable domain (outside the CDR3, taken from reference TRBV28 and TRBJ2-7): DVKVTQSSRYLVKRTGEKVFLECVQDMDHENMFWYRQDPGLGLRLIYFSYDVKMKEKGDIPEGYSVSREKKERFSLILESASTNQTSMYLCASSFTASSYEQYFGPGTRLTVT.